This T cell receptor beta chain was captured in a study of cytomegalovirus exposure and HLA in healthy donors. Study-wide findings and caveats: The tendency of first-cohort TCR clusters to co-occur in the roughly 110 validation repertoires was the finding of a later analysis. Most TCR sequences were uncommon, yet certain public TCRs appeared in many donors.

This CDR3 has 17 amino acids. The germline gives CDR1 SGDLS, CDR2 YYNGEE. V lost 3 bases and J lost 1; bases outside the gene matches: 10. Profiled with immunoSEQ multiplex PCR; TCRdb holds only in-frame clones, not every one. The sample holds 150,000 to 200,000 clones; roughly 90% are singletons and the top ten take 5% to 7%. Comments on this clone: As yet, its antigen is unknown.

This clonotype originated in a young woman in good health and CMV-seronegative. What was sequenced was PBMCs. The V call is TRBV9, the J call TRBJ2-1; 7 nucleotides match TRBD1. The CDR3 protein is CASSAGEGQTSYNEQFF. For the CDR3, the DNA is TGTGCCAGCAGCGCCGGAGAGGGACAGACTTCCTACAATGAGCAGTTCTTC.